Described below is a single TCR beta chain sequence and its context. The antigen is undetermined. These data are taken from a study of cytomegalovirus exposure and HLA in healthy donors. Broader study findings: When a later analysis was performed, an Asian-associated ancestry cluster reportedly had fewer N-insertions than the 666-donor mean.

The donors (healthy individuals) were bone marrow donors. CDR1 and CDR2 from the germline V gene are WSHSY and SAAADI. V dropped 7 bases and J dropped 10 bases, with 17 bases sitting between them. The CDR3 is 13 residues long. 60 Vbeta and 13 Jbeta primers were used in PCR. The table came from immunoSEQ multiplex PCR; TCRdb's copy has only in-frame clones and leaves some out. The table has approximately 220,000 clones, approximately 80% seen once. The chain joins TRBV10-2 to TRBJ2-1; weak D call: TRBD2 (6 bases). Specimen: PBMCs. This receptor was identified in a boy aged 2-9 years in good health and CMV-seronegative. The CDR3 nucleotides are TGCGCCAGCATCGGCGGGGAAATAGGGGAGCAGTTCTTC. Translated, it gives CASIGGEIGEQFF.